These 9 T cell receptor beta chains were all obtained from the same sample, sequenced in a study of cytomegalovirus exposure and HLA in healthy donors. Repertoires were generated with immunoSEQ multiplex PCR, while TCRdb's copy carries only in-frame clones and drops some. Seen here are roughly 130,000 clones, around nine tenths observed once, and the top ten hold approximately 1.5%. The sample taken for sequencing was PBMCs. These receptors came from a man younger than 45 in good health and CMV-seronegative.

The chain links TRBV9 to TRBJ1-2, with 10 bases matching TRBD1. The CDR3 totals 18 residues. Germline-derived CDR1 and CDR2 are SGDLS and YYNGEE. Trimming removed 3 bases from V and 3 bases from J; junction bases left unmatched: 14. The chain's CDR3 is CASSAPGQGNKVDYGYTF. CDR3 coding DNA: TGTGCCAGCAGCGCCCCGGGACAGGGGAATAAGGTTGACTATGGCTACACCTTC.

V and J are TRBV12-5 and TRBJ2-3; tentative D call: TRBD2 (7 bases). This CDR3 region has 15 residues. Trimming removed 0 bases from V and 8 bases from J, with 15 bases in between. Germline CDR1 is LGHNT and CDR2 is FRNRAP. This CDR3 reads CASGLVSRGRGTQYF. The CDR3 DNA sequence: TGTGCTAGTGGTTTGGTATCGCGGGGGCGGGGTACGCAGTATTTT.

This clone was picked up one time. This chain joins TRBV5-1 and TRBJ1-2; D not resolved. This CDR3 has 12 amino acids. V was pared by 2 bases and J by 8 bases, with 10 bases between. Germline-derived CDR1 and CDR2 are SGHRS and YFSETQ. CDR3 loop: CASSLRTGGYTF. CDR3 coding DNA: TGCGCCAGCAGCTTAAGGACGGGGGGCTACACCTTC.

The rearrangement joins TRBV6-1 to TRBJ2-7, with 10 positions matching TRBD2. V dropped 6 bases and J dropped 2; count of bases not matched to a gene: 4. The CDR3 is 14 residues long. CDR1 and CDR2 (germline): MNHNS, SASEGT. CDR3 DNA sequence: TGTGCCAGCAGCCACCTAGCGGGAGCCTACGAGCAGTACTTC. Its translation is CASSHLAGAYEQYF.

This sequence joins TRBV4-1 and TRBJ1-3, with TRBD1 identical over 8 bases. The trim removed 3 bases at V and 3 bases at J, leaving 7 bases unmatched. From germline, CDR1 is MGHRA and CDR2 YSYEKL. CDR3 size: 16 residues. The CDR3 nucleotides read TGCGCCAGCAGCCACCCAGGGGGCGGAGGTGGAAACACCATATATTTT. This gives the protein CASSHPGGGGGNTIYF.

The rearrangement uses TRBV9 and TRBJ1-4; 11 nucleotides match TRBD1. This CDR3 spans 17 amino acids. V trimming: 4 bases; J trimming: 10 bases; junction bases outside the gene matches: 15. The germline V gene encodes CDR1 SGDLS and CDR2 YYNGEE. CDR3: CASSPQLNTGTGGKLFF. The CDR3 DNA sequence: TGTGCCAGCAGCCCTCAATTAAACACCGGGACAGGGGGAAAACTGTTTTTT. Full variable domain (outside the CDR3, taken from reference TRBV9 and TRBJ1-4): DSGVTQTPKHLITATGQRVTLRCSPRSGDLSVYWYQQSLDQGLQFLIQYYNGEERAKGNILERFSAQQFPDLHSELNLSSLELGDSALYFCASSPQLNTGTGGKLFFGSGTQLSVL.

The rearrangement uses TRBV30 and TRBJ2-7; 7 positions match TRBD1. CDR3 length equals 12 residues. The germline V gene encodes CDR1 GTSNPN and CDR2 SVGIG (reference sequence). Germline trimming cut 5 bases from V and 6 bases from J; bases unmatched to any gene: 7. The CDR3 coding sequence is TGTGCCTGGGGAAGGGGGCGAAGCGAGCAGTACTTC. This encodes CAWGRGRSEQYF.

This clone turned up a few times. The J gene is TRBJ2-7, the V gene TRBV5-1; TRBD1 matches 7 bases. Germline V CDR1 and CDR2: SGHRS, YFSETQ. The V gene end was trimmed by 7 bases and the J gene end by 3 bases; junction bases not matched to a gene: 7. The CDR3 is made up of 13 amino acids. CDR3 protein: CASFSAGGYEQYF. CDR3 nucleotide sequence: TGCGCCAGCTTCTCGGCAGGGGGCTACGAGCAGTACTTC.

CDR3 sequence: CASSQKDYKADTQYF. CDR3 sequence (DNA): TGTGCCAGCAGCCAAAAGGACTATAAAGCAGATACGCAGTATTTT. The chain has TRBV7-2 and TRBJ2-3, with a weak D call TRBD2 (6 bases). This CDR3 is built from 15 residues. Germline CDR1 is SGHTA and CDR2 is FQGNSA. Trimming left V 5 bases short and J 4 bases short, with 16 bases between.